A single sample is the source of the 7 T cell receptor beta chains below, sequenced in a study of shared clonotypes between healthy human individuals. Sequencing was performed with immunoSEQ multiplex PCR; in TCRdb, only in-frame clones are kept and a portion is missing. This table has over 850,000 clones, around 78% appearing once. The source material was memory CD4+ T cells from PBMCs. Subset noted: CD45RA-negative fraction. Receptor source: a man younger than 30 in good health. Some clones in this sample may be carry-over from other donors' samples.

In its sample, this clone was seen a few times. The J gene is TRBJ1-2, the V gene TRBV25-1; D is undetermined. Germline loops: CDR1 MGHDK, CDR2 SYGVNS. Trimming removed 3 bases from V and 7 bases from J, with 12 bases in between. The CDR3 covers 13 residues. CDR3 in DNA: TGTGCCAGCAGTGAGAATCGGGTTTTTGGCTACACCTTC. Translating gives CASSENRVFGYTF.

This rearrangement joins TRBV5-1 to TRBJ2-1; TRBD1 matches 8 bases. Germline V gives CDR1 SGHRS, CDR2 YFSETQ. The CDR3 has 16 amino acids. V lost 0 bases to trimming and J lost 7 bases; unmatched junction nucleotides: 9. CDR3: CASSLDGTGVKNEQFF. CDR3 nucleotide sequence: TGCGCCAGCAGCTTGGACGGGACAGGTGTTAAAAATGAGCAGTTCTTC. The whole variable domain, filled in from reference TRBV5-1 and TRBJ2-1, reads KAGVTQTPRYLIKTRGQQVTLSCSPISGHRSVSWYQQTPGQGLQFLFEYFSETQRNKGNFPGRFSGRQFSNSRSEMNVSTLELGDSALYLCASSLDGTGVKNEQFFGPGTRLTVL.

This chain uses TRBV10-3 with TRBJ1-1; D ambiguous. With 0 bases removed from V and 10 bases from J, the gap between germline ends came to 15 bases. Per germline, CDR1 ENHRY and CDR2 SYGVKD. The CDR3 is 14 amino acids. In DNA, the CDR3 is TGTGCCATCAGTGAGTCGGGTGGACCACAACGAGCTTTCTTT. Residues: CAISESGGPQRAFF.

V is TRBV5-1 and J is TRBJ2-2, with D tentatively TRBD1 (6 bases). Germline CDR1 reads SGHRS; CDR2 reads YFSETQ. The CDR3 length is 14 residues. V was pared by 0 bases and J by 7 bases, with 10 bases between. This chain's CDR3 is CASSLDRVGGELFF. CDR3 bases: TGCGCCAGCAGCTTGGACAGGGTAGGCGGGGAGCTGTTTTTT.

V gene TRBV5-1 combines with J gene TRBJ2-1; TRBD1 matches 12 bases. The CDR3 contains 17 residues. Germline CDR1 SGHRS, CDR2 YFSETQ. Germline trimming cut 4 bases from V and 2 bases from J; bases unmatched to any gene: 7. CDR3 sequence: CASSPGTGGATYNEQFF. The CDR3 bases are TGCGCCAGCAGCCCCGGGACAGGGGGCGCTACCTACAATGAGCAGTTCTTC. Based on the CDR3 plus reference TRBV5-1 and TRBJ2-1, the full variable domain is KAGVTQTPRYLIKTRGQQVTLSCSPISGHRSVSWYQQTPGQGLQFLFEYFSETQRNKGNFPGRFSGRQFSNSRSEMNVSTLELGDSALYLCASSPGTGGATYNEQFFGPGTRLTVL.

In regard to this clone: The identical CDR3 is also encoded by other nucleotide sequences in the sample. J is TRBJ2-3 and V is TRBV12-5; 8 bases map to TRBD2. Looked up from germline, CDR1 is LGHNT and CDR2 is FRNRAP. CDR3 length: 13 amino acids. V shed 6 bases, J shed 3 bases, and the junction held 2 bases outside the gene matches. The CDR3 nucleotides are TGTGCTAGTGGGGCTAGCGGGACAGATACGCAGTATTTT. This translates into CASGASGTDTQYF. Complete variable domain (other parts from reference TRBV12-5 and TRBJ2-3): DARVTQTPRHKVTEMGQEVTMRCQPILGHNTVFWYRQTMMQGLELLAYFRNRAPLDDSGMPKDRFSAEMPDATLATLKIQPSEPRDSAVYFCASGASGTDTQYFGPGTRLTVL.

The gene calls are TRBV29-1 and TRBJ1-1; tentative D call: TRBD1 (5 bases). V lost 5 bases, J lost 1 base, and 20 bases lay in between. Germline values: CDR1 SQVTM, CDR2 ANQGSEA. This CDR3 has 16 residues. DNA of the CDR3: TGCAGCGTTTCGGACACACTAGATGGGGGGAACACTGAAGCTTTCTTT. Protein product: CSVSDTLDGGNTEAFF.